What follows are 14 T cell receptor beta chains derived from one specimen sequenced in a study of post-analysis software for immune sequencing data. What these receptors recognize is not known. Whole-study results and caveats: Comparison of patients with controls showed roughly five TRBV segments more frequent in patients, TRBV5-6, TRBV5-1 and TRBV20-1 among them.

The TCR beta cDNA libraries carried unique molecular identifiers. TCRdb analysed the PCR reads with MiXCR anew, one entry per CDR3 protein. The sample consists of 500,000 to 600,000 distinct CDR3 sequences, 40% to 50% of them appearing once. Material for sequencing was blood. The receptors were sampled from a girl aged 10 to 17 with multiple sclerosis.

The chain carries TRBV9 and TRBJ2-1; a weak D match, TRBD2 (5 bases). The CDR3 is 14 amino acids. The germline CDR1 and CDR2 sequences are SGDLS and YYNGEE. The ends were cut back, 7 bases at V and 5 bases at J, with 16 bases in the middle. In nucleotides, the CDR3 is TGTGCCAGCCGGACTCACGACACCGACAATGAGCAGTTCTTC. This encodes CASRTHDTDNEQFF.

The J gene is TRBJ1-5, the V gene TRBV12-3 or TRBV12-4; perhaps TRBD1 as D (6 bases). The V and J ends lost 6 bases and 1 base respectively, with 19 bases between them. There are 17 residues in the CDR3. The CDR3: CASSVKGGAASNQPQHF. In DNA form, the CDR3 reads TGTGCCAGCAGCGTAAAAGGGGGGGCAGCGAGCAATCAGCCCCAGCATTTT.

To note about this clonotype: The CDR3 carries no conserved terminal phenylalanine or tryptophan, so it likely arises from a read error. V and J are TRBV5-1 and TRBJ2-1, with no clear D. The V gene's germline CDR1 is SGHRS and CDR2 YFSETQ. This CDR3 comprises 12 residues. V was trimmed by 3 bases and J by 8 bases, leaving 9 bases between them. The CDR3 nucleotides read TGCGCCAGCAGCTGCGGTAGGGATGAGCAGTTCGTC. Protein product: CASSCGRDEQFV.

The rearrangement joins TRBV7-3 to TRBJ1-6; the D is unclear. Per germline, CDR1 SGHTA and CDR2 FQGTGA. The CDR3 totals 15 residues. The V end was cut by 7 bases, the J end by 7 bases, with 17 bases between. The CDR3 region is CASTPSPGGNSPLHF. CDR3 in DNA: TGTGCCAGCACCCCTTCACCGGGAGGCAATTCACCCCTCCACTTT.

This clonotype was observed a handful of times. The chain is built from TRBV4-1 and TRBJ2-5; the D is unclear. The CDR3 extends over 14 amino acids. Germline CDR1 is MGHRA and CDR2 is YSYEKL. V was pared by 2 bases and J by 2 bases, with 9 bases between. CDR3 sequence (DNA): TGCGCCAGCAGCCAATTGGTCGGACAAGAGACCCAGTACTTC. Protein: CASSQLVGQETQYF.

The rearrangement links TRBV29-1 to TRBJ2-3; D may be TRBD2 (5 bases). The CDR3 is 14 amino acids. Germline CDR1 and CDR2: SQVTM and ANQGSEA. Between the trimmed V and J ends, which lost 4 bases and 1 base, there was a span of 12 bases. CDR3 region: CSVGRERGTDTQYF. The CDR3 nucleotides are TGCAGCGTTGGAAGGGAGAGGGGCACAGATACGCAGTATTTT.

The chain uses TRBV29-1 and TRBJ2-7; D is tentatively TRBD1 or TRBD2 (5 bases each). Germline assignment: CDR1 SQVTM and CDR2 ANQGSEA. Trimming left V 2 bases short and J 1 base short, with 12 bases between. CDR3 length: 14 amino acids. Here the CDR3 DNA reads TGCAGCGTTGAATCGCCAGGGAGTTCCTACGAGCAGTACTTC. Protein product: CSVESPGSSYEQYF.

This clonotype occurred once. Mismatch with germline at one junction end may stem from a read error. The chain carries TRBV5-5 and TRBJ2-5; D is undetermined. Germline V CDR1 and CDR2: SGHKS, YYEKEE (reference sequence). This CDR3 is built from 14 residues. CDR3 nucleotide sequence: TGTGCCGGCAGCTTGGTCCCTAGAGAGGAGACCCAGTACTTC. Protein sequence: CAGSLVPREETQYF.

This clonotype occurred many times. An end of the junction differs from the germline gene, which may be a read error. The CDR3 coding sequence is TGTGCTAGCAGCTTAGATCGGGGGGATGAGCAGTTCTTC. Translating gives CASSLDRGDEQFF. V gene TRBV7-7 combines with J gene TRBJ2-1; 7 bases map to TRBD2. Germline lookup yields CDR1 SSHAT and CDR2 FNYEAQ (reference sequence). The CDR3 consists of 13 residues.

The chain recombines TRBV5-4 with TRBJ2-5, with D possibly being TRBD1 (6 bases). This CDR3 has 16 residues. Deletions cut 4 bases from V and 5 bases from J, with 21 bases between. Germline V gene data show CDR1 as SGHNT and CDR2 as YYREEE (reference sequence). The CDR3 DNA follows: TGTGCCAGCAGCCCCTCGGAGTGGGGGCCAGGCGAGACCCAGTACTTC. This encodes CASSPSEWGPGETQYF.

CDR3 region: CASRGGQGEFF. The CDR3 nucleotides read TGTGCCAGCAGGGGAGGACAGGGGGAGTTCTTC. V and J are TRBV12-3 or TRBV12-4 and TRBJ2-1, with TRBD1 matching over 10 bases. The CDR3 contains 11 residues. The junction had 4 bases not matched to a gene; V was cut back by 6 bases and J by 14 bases.

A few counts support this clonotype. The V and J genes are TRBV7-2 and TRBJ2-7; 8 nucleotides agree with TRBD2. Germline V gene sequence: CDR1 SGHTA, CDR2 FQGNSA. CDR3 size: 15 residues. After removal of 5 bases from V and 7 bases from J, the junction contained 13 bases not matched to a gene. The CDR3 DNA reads TGTGCCAGCAGCGAACGAACTAGCGGTAAAGGGGAGCAGTACTTC. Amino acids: CASSERTSGKGEQYF. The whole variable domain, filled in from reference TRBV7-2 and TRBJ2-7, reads GAGVSQSPSNKVTEKGKDVELRCDPISGHTALYWYRQSLGQGLEFLIYFQGNSAPDKSGLPSDRFSAERTGGSVSTLTIQRTQQEDSAVYLCASSERTSGKGEQYFGPGTRLTVT.

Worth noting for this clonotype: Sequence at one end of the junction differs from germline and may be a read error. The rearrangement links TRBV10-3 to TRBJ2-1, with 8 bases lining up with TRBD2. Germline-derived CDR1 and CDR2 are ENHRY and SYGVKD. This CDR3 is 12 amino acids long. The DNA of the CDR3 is TGTGCCAACAGTGAGCGGGAGTATGAGCAGTTCTTC. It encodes CANSEREYEQFF.

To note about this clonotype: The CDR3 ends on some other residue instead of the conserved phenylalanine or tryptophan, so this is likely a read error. The CDR3 nucleotides are TGCGCCAGCAGCTTGACTAGCGGTCGAGGGCATACGCAGTATCTT. It codes for CASSLTSGRGHTQYL. The gene calls are TRBV5-1 and TRBJ2-3; TRBD2 agrees at 8 bases. The CDR3 loop spans 15 amino acids. V was clipped by 1 base and J by 7 bases; unmatched bases: 8. CDR1 is SGHRS, CDR2 YFSETQ, per germline.